These T cell receptor beta chains were read from a single sample in a study of control samples from healthy donors and cancer patients. Sequencing used immunoSEQ multiplex PCR; TCRdb keeps in-frame clones, though not all of them. The repertoire holds some 120,000 clones, with 85% to 95% as singletons. Sequencing was performed on PBMCs. The origin of the receptors is a man older than 75 with head and neck cancer. Both conserved end residues are part of each CDR3. The D gene is left open where the match is weak.

CDR3 protein	J gene	V gene	D gene
CASSLGLRYEQYF	TRBJ2-7	TRBV11-2	NA
CAWSALTEQFF	TRBJ2-1	TRBV30	NA
CASSPRMAGANVLTF	TRBJ2-6	TRBV18	NA
CASSLGLLPLLSTDTQYF	TRBJ2-3	TRBV7-2	NA
CAWSATVRLPYGYTF	TRBJ1-2	TRBV30	NA
CASRSRQVGGDEQYF	TRBJ2-7	TRBV19	NA
CASSKTGQETQYF	TRBJ2-5	TRBV19	NA
CASSQYLGGNSPLHF	TRBJ1-6	TRBV3-1/TRBV3-2	TRBD1
CASSFGSGMGGETQYF	TRBJ2-5	TRBV5-1	NA
CAISEPLLSGANVLTF	TRBJ2-6	TRBV10-3	NA
CASSQEGQKNTEAFF	TRBJ1-1	TRBV7-2	NA
CASGLWTDYGYTF	TRBJ1-2	TRBV12-5	NA
CATSERDSEQYF	TRBJ2-7	TRBV24-1	TRBD1
CASSQEGLIQYF	TRBJ2-4	TRBV14	NA
CASSERRGGGEQYF	TRBJ2-7	TRBV6-1	NA
CASSLQAMNTEAFF	TRBJ1-1	TRBV5-1	NA
CASSQDPRFYNEQFF	TRBJ2-1	TRBV14	NA
CASSFGGPNSPLHF	TRBJ1-6	TRBV7-9	NA
CASSEQGAAQETQYF	TRBJ2-5	TRBV9	TRBD1
CASSQGRTGANVLTF	TRBJ2-6	TRBV4-3	NA